This record looks at one T cell receptor (beta chain) sequence and its context. Its antigen is currently unknown. Negatively enriched CD4+ T cells were divided by CD45RA into naive and memory. These data are taken from a study of shared clonotypes between healthy human individuals. Study in general: Donor ages ranged 18 to 49 years: a couple of women, a few men. Study results and caveats: With few donors, the genetic and exposure-history diversity represented was limited.

Per the germline V gene, CDR1 is KGHSH and CDR2 is LQKENI. V gave up 3 bases and J gave up 8 bases, with 11 bases separating them. This CDR3 region has 12 residues. Every subset's genomic DNA went evenly onto several immunoSEQ plates. Produced via immunoSEQ multiplex PCR; TCRdb's table is partial and in-frame only. The repertoire consists of about 1 million clones, with 65% to 75% occurring once and the leading ten covering about 1.5%. Sequencing was performed on memory CD4+ T cells sorted from blood. Stated subset: CD45RA-negative fraction. The receptor was isolated from a man aged 18-30 years in good health. The chain couples TRBV18 to TRBJ2-7; a weak D match, TRBD1 (5 bases). CDR3 residues: CASSPDDSKQYF. DNA of the CDR3: TGTGCCAGCTCACCCGACGACAGCAAGCAGTACTTC.